The rows below give T cell receptor beta chains drawn from one sample of a study of response to subunit inactivated influenza vaccine. TCRdb reprocessed the RT-PCR reads with MiXCR, giving one entry per CDR3 protein. Of approximately 700,000 distinct CDR3 sequences in the sample, 11% to 15% were seen once. Sample: PBMCs from blood, taken around 14 days before vaccination. The receptors come from a man aged 50 or older who received an inactivated influenza vaccine. Both conserved end residues are part of each CDR3. A D gene is named only where the DNA matches it firmly. Expanded clones get a size class; other rows say once, few or many, or leave the size out.

clone_size j_call v_call d_call cdr3_aa cdr3_nt
few TRBJ2-7 TRBV7-2 TRBD2 CASSLTGGDTYEQYF TGTGCCAGCAGCTTAACGGGGGGGGATACCTACGAGCAGTACTTC
. TRBJ2-1 TRBV5-1 TRBD2 CASSLTSGSAYNEQFF TGCGCCAGCAGCCTTACTAGCGGGAGTGCCTACAATGAGCAGTTCTTC
. TRBJ2-1 TRBV21-1 . CARYTTSGSYNEQFF TGTGCCAGATATACGACTAGCGGGAGCTACAATGAGCAGTTCTTC
few TRBJ1-4 TRBV20-1 . CSASHRATNEKLFF TGCAGTGCTAGCCACAGGGCAACTAATGAAAAACTGTTTTTT
many TRBJ2-5 TRBV28 TRBD2 CASSNGLARGRETQYF TGTGCCAGCAGTAATGGACTAGCGAGGGGTAGAGAGACCCAGTACTTC
once TRBJ2-1 TRBV7-9 TRBD2 CASSLASGLAGGEQFF TGTGCCAGCAGCTTAGCGTCGGGTCTAGCGGGGGGTGAGCAGTTCTTC
few TRBJ1-6 TRBV20-1 TRBD1 CSAREGRDSFYNSPLHF TGCAGTGCTAGAGAAGGCCGGGACAGCTTCTATAATTCACCCCTCCACTTT
few TRBJ2-1 TRBV5-1 TRBD1 CASSSKFYGQGARNEQFF TGCGCCAGCAGCTCTAAATTCTACGGACAGGGGGCGAGGAATGAGCAGTTCTTC
few TRBJ2-3 TRBV20-1 TRBD2 CSAPELAGDTDTQYF TGCAGTGCTCCTGAACTAGCGGGGGACACAGATACGCAGTATTTT
many TRBJ1-2 TRBV12-3/TRBV12-4 . CASSFRLNYGYTF TGTGCCAGCAGCTTCCGACTGAACTATGGCTACACCTTC
. TRBJ2-3 TRBV12-3/TRBV12-4 . CASSKQGTTDTQYF TGTGCCAGCAGCAAACAGGGAACAACAGATACGCAGTATTTT
. TRBJ2-1 TRBV20-1 TRBD2 CSARVTSGHNEQFF TGCAGTGCTAGGGTTACTAGCGGTCACAATGAGCAGTTCTTC
. TRBJ2-5 TRBV3-1 . CASSQDNGWTQYF TGTGCCAGCAGCCAAGATAATGGGTGGACCCAGTACTTC
. TRBJ2-7 TRBV9 TRBD1 CASSDGQGNRAYEQYF TGTGCCAGCAGCGATGGACAGGGGAACAGAGCCTACGAGCAGTACTTC
. TRBJ2-4 TRBV10-3 . CAISDGWGKTNRNIQYF TGTGCCATCAGTGATGGGTGGGGCAAAACTAACCGAAACATTCAGTACTTC
many TRBJ2-5 TRBV5-1 . CASSLFGGAQETQYF TGCGCCAGCAGCTTGTTTGGGGGCGCCCAAGAGACCCAGTACTTC
. TRBJ2-7 TRBV5-5 . CASTPLGGDSSYEQYF TGTGCCAGCACCCCACTTGGGGGCGACAGCTCCTACGAGCAGTACTTC
. TRBJ1-5 TRBV5-5 TRBD1 CASSAGTGYPYSNQPQHF TGTGCCAGCAGCGCCGGGACAGGGTACCCTTATAGCAATCAGCCCCAGCATTTT
few TRBJ2-3 TRBV6-1 TRBD2 CASSGPVTGGEYF TGTGCCAGCAGTGGCCCCGTTACGGGGGGGGAGTATTTT
few TRBJ2-1 TRBV6-5 TRBD1 CASSYGQGPYNEQFF TGTGCCAGCAGTTACGGACAGGGACCCTACAATGAGCAGTTCTTC